This T cell receptor (beta chain) is from a study of PD-1 blockade in classical Hodgkin lymphoma (dated by TCRdb to the early 2020s). Broadly, across the study: Nivolumab dosing was 3 mg/kg intravenously every 2 weeks, continuing until either disease progression or unacceptable toxicity. The study used TCR beta sequencing and CyTOF to define a peripheral blood immune signature of response to PD-1 blockade in classical Hodgkin lymphoma.

On this clone itself: It lacks a known antigen. No base quality information exists; no much larger clone differs at one position.

The time point label for this specimen denotes: cycle 2 day 1 (C2D1) of nivolumab. Relapse after autologous stem cell transplantation had occurred in all trial patients, and cohorts A, B and C were distinguished by prior brentuximab vedotin exposure. A total of around 60 patients with relapsed/refractory classical Hodgkin lymphoma made up the trial cohort, and each patient's best overall response was complete response, partial response or progressive disease. Trial patients were treated with single-agent nivolumab in the multi-cohort phase II CheckMate 205 trial. Best overall response was determined by an independent review committee according to the 2007 International Working Group response criteria. PBMCs from the trial were collected at three points: immediately before nivolumab initiation (C1D1), and during therapy at cycle 2 day 1 and cycle 4 day 1. After peripheral blood was drawn into 8 mL Vacutainer Cell Preparation Tubes, PBMCs were isolated by centrifugation and then cryopreserved.

CDR1 and CDR2 were assigned from the germline V gene (reference sequence) as MNHEY and SMNVEV. From cysteine to phenylalanine, the CDR3 is 16 amino acids long. The read is trimmed to its CDR3 DNA, 48 bases read in frame from base 1. Cut back by 4 bases and 5 bases, the V and J ends lie 17 bases apart. The Qiagen DNeasy kit was used to extract genomic DNA both from unsorted PBMCs and from the negatively selected CD4+ and CD8+ fractions. TCR beta CDR3 regions were subjected to amplification by immunoSEQ multiplex PCR with primers that anneal to V and J segments. Amplification bias was minimized using a synthetic immune receptor repertoire, and residual bias was removed computationally after sequencing. As for how the authors treated the data: Repertoire diversity was quantified as the Shannon entropy index using custom Python scripts. Unsorted, CD4+ and CD8+ repertoires were analyzed separately, except in combined analyses where CD4+ and CD8+ sequences were merged in silico. Clonal expansion was defined as at least a 2-fold frequency increase after treatment relative to C1D1, with a pseudocount of 0.5 for undetected baseline clones. Singleton clones were defined as clones with 0 or 1 copy at C1D1, and non-singleton clones were defined as clones with 2 or more copies. Clones expanded in unsorted samples were annotated as CD4+, CD8+ or unknown by matching protein sequences in sorted samples from the same patient. Diversity changes from C1D1 to C4D1 were tested in paired samples using Wilcoxon tests. Drawn from immuneACCESS, this table holds only the in-frame rearrangements with V and J called that TCRdb kept. Clones are partly lost; checked studies trace under half to an unresolved V gene and leave the rest unexplained. V and J calls and clone size are those listed in that table; D and trimming were worked out from the DNA. This sample gives 25,000 to 35,000 clones in total; about two thirds of them show up just once. In total, the top ten clones hold approximately 4.3% of the sample.

Overall results and qualifications from the work: Only a single clinical trial cohort was studied, and what caused the repertoire differences, possibly disease activity or prior therapy, remained undefined. Trial patients achieving complete response had baseline diversity similar to newly diagnosed patients, whereas partial responders and progressors had significantly lower diversity. Patients starting nivolumab less than 1 year after ASCT had lower diversity and were excluded from later analyses to avoid confounding by immune reconstitution. A significant rise by C4D1 was seen in CD4+ but not CD8+ TCR diversity (p=0.0027 vs p=0.16), with the rise being most apparent in complete responders (p=0.02). Baseline TCR diversity was reported as lower in newly diagnosed patients than in healthy donors, and lower still in relapsed/refractory patients.

The sequenced sample was peripheral blood mononuclear cells (PBMCs), obtained before the second cycle of nivolumab. The sequence is built from TRBV27 and TRBJ2-2; no D gene call is confident. The TCR was taken from a human donor with classical Hodgkin lymphoma. The DNA sequence follows: TGTGCCAGCAGTTCGCGAAAGGTAGTCGGTACCGGGGAGCTGTTTTTT. This sequence encodes CASSSRKVVGTGELFF.